The present T cell receptor beta chain was sequenced within a study of T cells after yellow fever vaccination. This clonotype was found many times. Template-switching 5'RACE yielded the TCR cDNA; a universal primer site and UMIs were added in the process. In TCRdb, the 5' RACE reads were re-called with MiXCR into one record per CDR3 protein. The sample lists more than 200,000 distinct CDR3 sequences, roughly 3.7% seen once, with around 20% in the top ten. V was shortened by 5 bases and J by 8 bases, with 10 bases between the two germline ends. This CDR3 spans 13 amino acids. Germline V gene data show CDR1 as MNHNY and CDR2 as SVGAGI (reference sequence).

This TCR was sampled from a man younger than 35 who received the YFV17D yellow fever vaccine. Sequenced here: PBMCs, sampled 15 days after the yellow fever booster vaccination. The chain combines TRBV6-6 with TRBJ1-6; D possibly corresponds to TRBD1 (5 bases). The CDR3 DNA is TGTGCCAGCAGTGGACATTCGGATTCACCCCTCCACTTT. Translating it yields CASSGHSDSPLHF.